This TCR beta chain stems from a study of blood T cell repertoires in COVID-19 (dated by TCRdb to the early 2020s). Background on the whole study: Samples covering the acute and convalescent phases of COVID-19 were provided by collaborators in the United States, Italy and Spain. The prospective study material was composed of cDNA or gDNA derived from T cells, B-cell-depleted T cells, or PBMCs. The dataset comprised deeply sampled blood TCRbeta repertoires from subjects exposed to, actively infected with, or recovered from COVID-19. A freely available public database, intended as a resource for researchers studying the immune response to SARS-CoV-2, is where the repertoires were released. Samples were obtained from the ongoing ImmuneRACE study (first 160 participants) and from 1,000 to 1,500 subjects provided by 6 global collaborators. The sample metadata nearly always contained a de-identified subject ID, COVID-19 status, age in years and sex. HLA class I and class II types, where available, came from metadata supplied by the sample provider rather than from assay-based typing. Broad study findings and their caveats: The quantity of clinical and demographic metadata differed by source and by participant and was supplied without curation.

About this clone itself: This receptor's antigen is unknown. Base-call qualities are not available, and no considerably larger clone is one nucleotide away.

Participants in the prospective study were enrolled through a virtual design, were aged about 18 to 100 years, and lived in roughly 24 United States geographic areas. Cohort assignment in the prospective study relied on participant-reported clinical history from a screening survey and a study questionnaire. ImmuneRACE Cohort 3 recovered participants were defined by two consecutive negative NP/OP PCR tests, healthcare professional clearance, or symptom resolution. In the prospective study, mobile phlebotomists collected whole blood, serum and a nasopharyngeal or oropharyngeal swab from each participant. Prospective study participants could optionally give additional blood draws and questionnaires over a 2-month period. Before DNA extraction, blood samples from the prospective study were shipped at room temperature or frozen. TCRbeta CDR3 regions were amplified from genomic DNA using the immunoSEQ Assay, a bias-controlled multiplex PCR. As for how the authors treated the data: The number of nucleated cells in each sample was estimated by amplification of reference gene primers within the assay. Sequence reads were collapsed and filtered to measure the absolute abundance of every unique TCRbeta CDR3 rearrangement. For each sample, productive Simpson clonality was calculated by taking the square root of Simpson's diversity index across productive rearrangements. This immuneACCESS table, as held by TCRdb, lists in-frame sequences with V and J called but not all clones. Of the missing ones, under half trace to an unresolved V gene in checked studies; the others have no known cause. That table supplies the V and J calls and clone size; D and trimming were determined from the DNA. This sample comprises around 180,000 clones, roughly 80% of them detected only once. Of the sample, about 12% falls within the top ten clones.

Spanning cysteine to phenylalanine, the CDR3 consists of 19 amino acids. Left in the record is the CDR3 DNA by itself, 57 bases read in frame from the first base. CDR1 and CDR2 were assigned from the germline V gene (reference sequence) as LGHDT and YNNKEL. The germline V end is reduced by 1 base and the J end by 2 bases; junction bases left unmatched: 14. This clonotype originated in a man in his fifties who had recovered from COVID-19. Sequenced: PBMCs or T cells enriched from blood (not recorded which). The chain employs TRBV3-1 (or the pseudogene TRBV3-2) and TRBJ2-3; TRBD2 lines up with 8 middle nucleotides. CDR3 region: CASSQVCWTERGNTDTQYF. The nucleotide sequence reads as follows: TGTGCCAGCAGCCAAGTTTGCTGGACCGAGCGGGGGAACACAGATACGCAGTATTTT.